The 21 T cell receptor beta chains below were found in one sample sequenced in a study of OX40 agonist ivuxolimab in advanced cancers. Libraries were prepared by immunoSEQ multiplex PCR; TCRdb keeps only in-frame clonotypes and omits some of them. Of fewer than 95,000 clones listed, roughly four fifths are singletons. Sample: CD4+ or CD8+ T cells sorted from blood, taken in a trial of the OX40 agonist ivuxolimab. The receptor set was obtained from an adult with an advanced solid tumor such as melanoma, head and neck, liver or kidney cancer.

This chain links TRBV19 with TRBJ2-2; D is unresolved. V lost 6 bases, J lost 7 bases, and 6 bases lay in between. Germline values: CDR1 LNHDA, CDR2 SQIVND (reference sequence). CDR3 length: 11 residues. The CDR3 sequence is CASRRYGELFF. The DNA for the CDR3 is TGTGCCAGTAGACGCTACGGGGAGCTGTTTTTT.

V gene TRBV5-1 combines with J gene TRBJ2-1, with a weak D call TRBD2 (7 bases). Germline CDR1 and CDR2: SGHRS and YFSETQ. With 5 bases removed from V and 7 bases from J, the gap between germline ends came to 16 bases. The CDR3 is 14 residues long. Written as DNA, the CDR3 is TGCGCCAGCAGACCGGGGGGCTCTCGGAATGAGCAGTTCTTC. It yields the protein CASRPGGSRNEQFF.

The chain joins TRBV5-6 to TRBJ2-3, with D maybe TRBD1 (6 bases). Germline assignment: CDR1 SGHDT and CDR2 YYEEEE. V dropped 2 bases and J dropped 5 bases, with 15 bases sitting between them. This CDR3 has 15 amino acids. The CDR3 protein is CASSFQDIQGDTQYF. The DNA of the CDR3 is TGTGCCAGCAGCTTTCAAGACATACAGGGAGATACGCAGTATTTT.

The V and J genes are TRBV10-3 and TRBJ2-1; TRBD2 matches 9 bases. This CDR3 is 12 amino acids long. Trimming cost V 9 bases and J 10 bases; bases outside gene matches: 7. From germline, CDR1 is ENHRY and CDR2 SYGVKD. The DNA for the CDR3 is TGTGCCATTTCCGGGACTAGCAAAGAGCAGTTCTTC. Amino acid sequence: CAISGTSKEQFF.

This rearrangement joins TRBV6-1 to TRBJ1-4, with D possibly matching TRBD1 (6 bases). Trimming removed 2 bases at V and 7 bases at J, with 14 bases between. This CDR3 has 15 residues. Germline CDR1 MNHNS, CDR2 SASEGT. CDR3 residues: CASSEPRGAGEKLFF. CDR3 bases: TGTGCCAGCAGTGAACCACGGGGGGCTGGTGAAAAACTGTTTTTT.

Worth noting for this clone: Additional DNA sequences in this sample encode the identical CDR3. This chain links TRBV5-1 with TRBJ1-3; D is unresolved. The V end lost 1 base, the J end lost 4 bases, and 9 bases lay between the germline ends. This CDR3 comprises 14 residues. Looked up from germline, CDR1 is SGHRS and CDR2 is YFSETQ. CDR3 nucleotides: TGCGCCAGCAGCTTGTCTGGGGAAGGAAACACCATATATTTT. This gives the protein CASSLSGEGNTIYF.

The chain combines TRBV10-3 with TRBJ1-2; D might be TRBD1 (6 bases). Germline lookup yields CDR1 ENHRY and CDR2 SYGVKD. The V end lost 3 bases, the J end lost 2 bases, and 16 bases lay between the germline ends. This CDR3 contains 16 residues. In nucleotides, the CDR3 is TGTGCCATCAGTGACCTAACAGGGCCCGGCAACTATGGCTACACCTTC. It codes for CAISDLTGPGNYGYTF.

This clone was counted once. V and J are TRBV6-4 and TRBJ1-1; D is possibly TRBD1 (5 bases). CDR1 and CDR2 (germline): MRHNA, SNTAGT. The V gene lost 4 bases and the J gene lost 5 bases, with 11 bases spanning the gap. This CDR3 is built from 13 residues. CDR3 nucleotide sequence: TGTGCCAGCAGTGGGGGGGATCGGACTGAAGCTTTCTTT. Amino acids: CASSGGDRTEAFF.

The chain links TRBV11-2 to TRBJ1-2; 8 positions agree with TRBD1. Trimming took 4 bases from V and 8 from J; bases not matched to a gene: 3. From germline, CDR1 is SGHAT and CDR2 FQNNGV. The CDR3 has 12 amino acids. The CDR3 coding sequence is TGTGCCAGCAGCTCAGACAGGGGCGGCTACACCTTC. Protein sequence: CASSSDRGGYTF.

The sample holds many counts of this clone. The chain employs TRBV11-2 and TRBJ2-7; D remains unclear. The germline gives CDR1 SGHAT, CDR2 FQNNGV. The CDR3 spans 12 residues. V lost 6 bases, J lost 4 bases, and 10 bases lay in between. The CDR3 DNA follows: TGTGCCAGCAGTTCGCTACGATACGAGCAGTACTTC. It is translated as CASSSLRYEQYF.

The chain uses TRBV19 and TRBJ1-2; D unresolved. V was shortened by 8 bases and J by 0 bases, with 16 bases between the two germline ends. The germline V gene has CDR1 LNHDA and CDR2 SQIVND (reference sequence). This CDR3 comprises 15 residues. The CDR3: CASHSPRVTNYGYTF. CDR3 DNA: TGTGCCAGTCACTCCCCGCGGGTTACTAACTATGGCTACACCTTC.

This clone was seen just once. The genes are TRBV7-9 and TRBJ2-3, with D possibly being TRBD2 (5 bases). Germline lookup yields CDR1 SEHNR and CDR2 FQNEAQ (reference sequence). V lost 1 base to trimming and J lost 0 bases, with 8 bases between them. This CDR3 is built from 15 residues. This CDR3 reads CASSLGPGSTDTQYF. CDR3 sequence (DNA): TGTGCCAGCAGCTTAGGACCGGGAAGCACAGATACGCAGTATTTT.

The V gene is TRBV19, the J gene TRBJ1-2, with 7 bases matching TRBD1. The CDR3 totals 13 residues. The J segment lost 8 bases and the V segment lost 3 bases, leaving 6 bases of the junction unmatched. Germline CDR1 reads LNHDA; CDR2 reads SQIVND (reference sequence). The CDR3 is CASSIRGIQGYTF. CDR3 DNA sequence: TGTGCCAGTAGTATCAGGGGGATACAGGGCTACACCTTC. The complete variable domain, with remaining parts taken from reference TRBV19 and TRBJ1-2, reads DGGITQSPKYLFRKEGQNVTLSCEQNLNHDAMYWYRQDPGQGLRLIYYSQIVNDFQKGDIAEGYSVSREKKESFPLTVTSAQKNPTAFYLCASSIRGIQGYTFGSGTRLTVV.

This chain connects TRBV2 to TRBJ1-1; D gene uncertain. Germline loops: CDR1 SNHLY, CDR2 FYNNEI. CDR3 size: 13 residues. V dropped 6 bases and J dropped 5 bases, with 13 bases sitting between them. As DNA, the CDR3 is TGTGCCAGCAGGAAGGGCCACGGAACTGAAGCTTTCTTT. Its protein is CASRKGHGTEAFF. The complete variable domain, with remaining parts taken from reference TRBV2 and TRBJ1-1, reads EPEVTQTPSHQVTQMGQEVILRCVPISNHLYFYWYRQILGQKVEFLVSFYNNEISEKSEIFDDQFSVERPDGSNFTLKIRSTKLEDSAMYFCASRKGHGTEAFFGQGTRLTVV.

The V gene is TRBV10-3, the J gene TRBJ1-2, with D possibly matching TRBD1 (5 bases). The CDR3 has 13 residues. The germline CDR1 and CDR2 sequences are ENHRY and SYGVKD. Trimming left V 3 bases short and J 4 bases short, with 9 bases between. This chain's CDR3 is CAISEPGAYGYTF. The CDR3 coding sequence is TGTGCCATCAGTGAACCCGGGGCCTATGGCTACACCTTC.

The chain has TRBV9 and TRBJ1-2; D is unresolved. The CDR3 totals 12 residues. Trimming took 3 bases from V and 5 from J, leaving 8 bases between them. The germline CDR1 and CDR2 sequences are SGDLS and YYNGEE. The CDR3 sequence is CASSDRAYGYTF. The CDR3 coding sequence is TGTGCCAGCAGCGATCGAGCATATGGCTACACCTTC.

The chain carries TRBV5-4 and TRBJ2-7, with TRBD1 identical over 8 bases. The V and J ends lost 4 bases and 4 bases, in that order; junction bases with no gene match: 10. Germline V gene sequence: CDR1 SGHNT, CDR2 YYREEE (reference sequence). The CDR3 spans 15 residues. The CDR3 nucleotides are TGTGCCAGCAGCAATCCCGGGACAGGTAGATACGAGCAGTACTTC. Its translation: CASSNPGTGRYEQYF. Full variable domain (remainder filled in from reference TRBV5-4 and TRBJ2-7): ETGVTQSPTHLIKTRGQQVTLRCSSQSGHNTVSWYQQALGQGPQFIFQYYREEENGRGNFPPRFSGLQFPNYSSELNVNALELDDSALYLCASSNPGTGRYEQYFGPGTRLTVT.

J is TRBJ2-1 and V is TRBV19; possible D gene TRBD2, 7 bases. The germline CDR1 and CDR2 sequences are LNHDA and SQIVND (reference sequence). The CDR3 is 18 residues long. Trimming shortened V by 1 base and J by 5 bases, and 21 bases separated the two germline ends. The CDR3 bases are TGTGCCAGTAGTATAGGTTGGGGGGCGGGAGAGAGGGACAATGAGCAGTTCTTC. This sequence encodes CASSIGWGAGERDNEQFF.

The chain has TRBV28 and TRBJ1-2, with TRBD1 matching over 12 bases. Germline loops: CDR1 MDHEN, CDR2 SYDVKM. CDR3 size: 15 residues. V gave up 6 bases and J gave up 8 bases; unmatched junction bases: 10. Here the CDR3 reads CASSLRDRGRGGYTF. CDR3 sequence (DNA): TGTGCCAGCAGCCTCCGGGACAGGGGGCGCGGGGGCTACACCTTC.

The chain couples TRBV4-3 to TRBJ1-5, with D tentatively TRBD1 (6 bases). Trimming removed 4 bases from V and 7 bases from J, with 17 bases in between. CDR3 length: 15 residues. Germline V CDR1 and CDR2: LGHNA, YSLEER. Here the CDR3 reads CASSLRRGGGQPQHF. The CDR3 DNA is TGCGCCAGCAGCCTCCGCAGGGGTGGAGGGCAGCCCCAGCATTTT.

The V and J genes are TRBV2 and TRBJ2-7; the D gene is possibly TRBD2 (6 bases). CDR3 length: 14 amino acids. Germline CDR1 is SNHLY and CDR2 is FYNNEI. V was pared by 1 base and J by 0 bases, with 7 bases between. The CDR3 spells CASSEVGSSYEQYF. The CDR3 DNA reads TGTGCCAGCAGTGAAGTCGGGAGCTCCTACGAGCAGTACTTC.